These 22 T cell receptor beta chains share one sample of origin, sequenced in a study of T cells in pancreatic ductal adenocarcinoma. Measured with immunoSEQ multiplex PCR; TCRdb has only the in-frame clones, and not every one. Of about 98,000 clones listed, nearly 95% were seen once; the top ten hold 3.1%. Surgery without prior neoadjuvant therapy was the treatment of the selected pancreatic ductal adenocarcinoma patients. Source material: PBMCs. These TCRs come from a human donor with pancreatic ductal adenocarcinoma.

J is TRBJ2-3 and V is TRBV7-9; TRBD2 is a possible D gene (6 bases). V was shortened by 6 bases and J by 2 bases, with 24 bases between the two germline ends. Germline CDR1 is SEHNR and CDR2 is FQNEAQ (reference sequence). The CDR3 is 18 residues long. The CDR3 protein is CASSPLAGRTEVTDTQYF. The CDR3 bases are TGTGCCAGCAGTCCCTTGGCGGGGAGGACTGAGGTCACAGATACGCAGTATTTT.

V gene TRBV9 combines with J gene TRBJ2-7; 12 bases fit TRBD2. In germline, CDR1 is SGDLS, CDR2 YYNGEE. Trimming cost V 0 bases and J 9 bases; bases outside gene matches: 4. The CDR3 runs 14 residues. The CDR3 loop reads CASSVEGLAGRQYF. CDR3 DNA sequence: TGTGCCAGCAGCGTAGAGGGACTAGCGGGTCGGCAGTACTTC.

The chain is built from TRBV5-1 and TRBJ2-7; TRBD2 matches at 9 bases. V shed 4 bases and J 0 bases; nucleotides not matched to a gene: 14. Per the germline V gene, CDR1 is SGHRS and CDR2 is YFSETQ. The CDR3 has 18 residues. CDR3 region: CASSRRVPGTSFSYEQYF. In nucleotides, the CDR3 is TGCGCCAGCAGCCGAAGGGTCCCCGGGACTAGCTTCTCCTACGAGCAGTACTTC.

The chain couples TRBV30 to TRBJ1-5; TRBD1 aligns across 7 bases. The junction had 4 bases not matched to a gene; V was cut back by 2 bases and J by 6 bases. CDR1 and CDR2 (germline): GTSNPN, SVGIG (reference sequence). CDR3 length: 13 residues. This CDR3 reads CAWSSTGVQPQHF. CDR3 DNA sequence: TGTGCCTGGAGTTCAACAGGGGTTCAGCCCCAGCATTTT.

The V gene is TRBV27, the J gene TRBJ1-1; 7 bases are a match to TRBD1. The CDR3 is 17 residues long. Germline CDR1 is MNHEY and CDR2 is SMNVEV (reference sequence). V dropped 0 bases and J dropped 6; count of bases not matched to a gene: 13. The CDR3 DNA reads TGTGCCAGCAGTTTATCCAAAAACGACAGGGAAGGGTCTGAAGCTTTCTTT. Its protein is CASSLSKNDREGSEAFF.

The chain is built from TRBV28 and TRBJ2-6; TRBD1 is a possible D gene (5 bases). The CDR3 runs 17 residues. V dropped 5 bases and J dropped 2 bases, with 16 bases sitting between them. The V gene's germline CDR1 is MDHEN and CDR2 SYDVKM. CDR3 coding DNA: TGTGCCAGCAGTGCTCTCAGGGATAAAGCTGGGGCCAACGTCCTGACTTTC. It specifies CASSALRDKAGANVLTF.

This clone is classed as large. This chain links TRBV21-1 with TRBJ2-2; TRBD2 is taken as the D call from the table, unchecked against the DNA. TRBV21-1 has pseudogene status. This CDR3 is built from 16 residues. The CDR3 sequence: CASSKRSSGKLGELFF. In DNA form, the CDR3 reads TGTGCCAGCAGCAAAAGGTCTAGCGGGAAGTTAGGGGAGCTGTTTTTT.

As for this clone: The junction shows a germline mismatch at one end, possibly a read error. This chain links TRBV19 with TRBJ1-4; D perhaps matches TRBD1 (5 bases). The germline V gene has CDR1 LNHDA and CDR2 SQIVND (reference sequence). This CDR3 region has 18 residues. CDR3 in amino acids: CASSAYGDYGAINERLFF. CDR3 sequence (DNA): TGTGCCAGTAGCGCCTACGGGGACTACGGAGCAATTAATGAAAGACTGTTTTTT.

The rearrangement joins TRBV5-1 to TRBJ2-5, with 13 bases aligning to TRBD2. This CDR3 contains 18 residues. Per the germline V gene, CDR1 is SGHRS and CDR2 is YFSETQ. With V trimmed by 5 bases and J by 5 bases, 15 bases remained unmatched. The CDR3 DNA is TGCGCCAGCAGTCTAATGTCACGGACTAGCGGGAGAAGTGAGACCCAGTACTTC. Residues: CASSLMSRTSGRSETQYF.

The rearrangement links TRBV7-9 to TRBJ2-2, with 8 bases lining up with TRBD2. The J segment lost 0 bases and the V segment lost 10 bases, leaving 13 bases of the junction unmatched. The CDR3 loop spans 17 amino acids. Germline loops: CDR1 SEHNR, CDR2 FQNEAQ (reference sequence). As DNA, the CDR3 is TGTGCCACCCAGCGTGGTAGCGGGACCGCGAACACCGGGGAGCTGTTTTTT. Its translation: CATQRGSGTANTGELFF.

The rearrangement joins TRBV5-1 to TRBJ2-3; weak D call: TRBD1 (6 bases). The V gene's germline CDR1 is SGHRS and CDR2 YFSETQ. V shed 4 bases and J shed 0 bases, with 9 bases lying between them. There are 14 residues in the CDR3. CDR3 residues: CASSHGQSTDTQYF. The CDR3 bases are TGCGCCAGCAGCCATGGACAGAGCACAGATACGCAGTATTTT.

The V and J genes are TRBV7-3 and TRBJ2-1; 10 nucleotides align to TRBD2. Germline V gene data show CDR1 as SGHTA and CDR2 as FQGTGA. V trimming: 3 bases; J trimming: 1 base; junction bases outside the gene matches: 3. The length of the CDR3 is 16 residues. This CDR3 is CASSFTSGTSYNEQFF. CDR3 nucleotide sequence: TGTGCCAGCAGCTTCACTAGCGGGACGTCCTACAATGAGCAGTTCTTC.

The V and J genes are TRBV6-5 and TRBJ2-5, with 8 bases matching TRBD1. The germline CDR1 and CDR2 sequences are MNHEY and SVGAGI. CDR3 length: 13 amino acids. After removal of 5 bases from V and 4 bases from J, the junction contained 3 bases not matched to a gene. The CDR3 DNA reads as TGTGCCAGCAGTACCGGGACAGGAGAGACCCAGTACTTC. This gives the protein CASSTGTGETQYF.

The V call is TRBV19, the J call TRBJ1-2, with TRBD1 matching 7 bases. The germline CDR1 and CDR2 sequences are LNHDA and SQIVND (reference sequence). The CDR3 consists of 15 residues. The V gene end was trimmed by 9 bases and the J gene end by 4 bases; junction bases not matched to a gene: 14. CDR3 region: CASLASGTDVYGYTF. As DNA, the CDR3 is TGTGCCAGCTTAGCTTCCGGGACAGACGTCTATGGCTACACCTTC.

The rearrangement links TRBV7-8 to TRBJ2-7; a weak D match, TRBD1 (5 bases). CDR3 size: 13 residues. From germline, CDR1 is SGHVS and CDR2 FQNEAQ. V lost 5 bases, J lost 7 bases, and 15 bases lay in between. The chain's CDR3 is CASSLEAGSEQYF. The CDR3 bases are TGTGCCAGCAGCCTAGAGGCAGGGTCTGAGCAGTACTTC.

The CDR3: CASSFSGRAPDTQYF. The CDR3 DNA follows: TGCGCCAGCAGCTTTAGCGGGAGGGCCCCAGATACGCAGTATTTT. The V gene is TRBV5-1, the J gene TRBJ2-3; 11 nucleotides agree with TRBD2. The CDR3 length is 15 residues. The V segment lost 2 bases and the J segment 4 bases; nucleotides outside the gene matches: 3. Germline V gives CDR1 SGHRS, CDR2 YFSETQ.

The J gene is TRBJ2-1, the V gene TRBV15; 11 bases agree with TRBD2. The CDR3 consists of 16 residues. Per germline, CDR1 LNHNV and CDR2 YYDKDF (reference sequence). V lost 3 bases, J lost 2 bases, and 3 bases stayed unmatched. The CDR3 spells CATSSLAGGTYNEQFF. The CDR3 bases are TGTGCCACCAGCAGTCTAGCGGGAGGAACCTACAATGAGCAGTTCTTC.

This rearrangement joins TRBV7-9 to TRBJ2-3, with a weak D call TRBD2 (6 bases). Germline V gives CDR1 SEHNR, CDR2 FQNEAQ (reference sequence). Trimming pared 4 bases from V and 6 bases from J, leaving 14 bases between. The CDR3 consists of 14 residues. CDR3 coding DNA: TGTGCCAGCAGCTCAGCGGGCGTGAGTGATACGCAGTATTTT. Encoded protein: CASSSAGVSDTQYF.

The rearrangement links TRBV28 to TRBJ2-1, with TRBD1 matching 9 bases. This CDR3 is built from 18 residues. Trimming at V came to 2 bases and at J to 6 bases, leaving 14 bases not matched to a gene. CDR1 MDHEN and CDR2 SYDVKM come from the germline V gene. The chain's CDR3 is CASSLRWRRTGVLNEQFF. As DNA, the CDR3 is TGTGCCAGCAGTTTAAGGTGGCGCCGGACAGGGGTACTCAATGAGCAGTTCTTC.

CDR3 nucleotides: TGCGCCAGCCATCGGGAGGGGGCGCAGGATGAGCAGTTCTTC. Translation gives CASHREGAQDEQFF. The chain recombines TRBV4-1 with TRBJ2-1, with a possible D match to TRBD2 (8 bases). The CDR3 consists of 14 residues. The V end was cut by 8 bases, the J end by 8 bases, with 19 bases between. Germline V gene sequence: CDR1 MGHRA, CDR2 YSYEKL.

CDR3 in DNA: TGCGCCAGCCGATCCCAAACTAGCACAGATACGCAGTATTTT. Encoded protein: CASRSQTSTDTQYF. V gene TRBV5-1 combines with J gene TRBJ2-3; D is unresolved. The CDR3 is 14 residues long. The V and J ends lost 7 bases and 0 bases respectively, with 12 bases between them. Germline V gene data show CDR1 as SGHRS and CDR2 as YFSETQ. The variable domain in full, with the rest retrieved from reference TRBV5-1 and TRBJ2-3, is KAGVTQTPRYLIKTRGQQVTLSCSPISGHRSVSWYQQTPGQGLQFLFEYFSETQRNKGNFPGRFSGRQFSNSRSEMNVSTLELGDSALYLCASRSQTSTDTQYFGPGTRLTVL.

This rearrangement joins TRBV10-3 to TRBJ2-5; 12 nucleotides match TRBD2. Germline CDR1 is ENHRY and CDR2 is SYGVKD. The CDR3 consists of 15 residues. The V and J ends lost 3 bases and 5 bases, in that order; junction bases with no gene match: 4. The chain's CDR3 is CAISDSSGRGETQYF. The CDR3 DNA sequence: TGTGCCATCAGTGATTCTAGCGGGAGGGGGGAGACCCAGTACTTC.